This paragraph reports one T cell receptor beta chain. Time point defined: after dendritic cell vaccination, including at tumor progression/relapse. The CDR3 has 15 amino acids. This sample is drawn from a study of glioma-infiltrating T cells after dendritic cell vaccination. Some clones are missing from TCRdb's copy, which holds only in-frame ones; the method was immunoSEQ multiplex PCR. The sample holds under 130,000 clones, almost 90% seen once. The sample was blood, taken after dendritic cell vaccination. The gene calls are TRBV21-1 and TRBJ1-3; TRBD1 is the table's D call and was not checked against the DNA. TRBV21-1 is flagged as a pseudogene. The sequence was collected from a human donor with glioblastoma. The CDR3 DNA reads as TGTGCCAGGAATCCAGGGTCTAGCTCTGGAAACACCATATATTTT. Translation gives CARNPGSSSGNTIYF.